Sequencing of this T cell receptor beta chain was carried out in a study of OX40 agonist ivuxolimab in advanced cancers. Study in general: Treatment received earlier with anti-PD-1, anti-PD-L1 or anti-CTLA-4 agents was allowed, and less than 45% had some. General observations from the study: Blood T cells, both CD4+ and CD8+, expanded clonally by week 6 at 0.1 to 3.0 mg/kg. Expanded clones were, on average, more numerous among CD8+ T cells than CD4+.

Using immunoSEQ multiplex PCR, the repertoire was profiled, and TCRdb retains in-frame clones only, with some absent. This table holds about 21,000 clones, about four fifths found once. Of note for this clone: Its cognate antigen is unknown.

The CDR3 is 15 residues long. V lost 6 bases and J 4 bases, leaving 16 bases between the germline ends. The V gene's germline CDR1 is MDHEN and CDR2 SYDVKM. The chain joins TRBV28 to TRBJ1-5, with D tentatively TRBD1 (5 bases). This clonotype originated in an adult with an advanced solid tumor such as melanoma, head and neck, liver or kidney cancer. Sequencing was performed on CD4+ or CD8+ T cells sorted from blood, taken in a trial of the OX40 agonist ivuxolimab. The CDR3 loop is CASSPGGGRNQPQHF. In nucleotides, the CDR3 is TGTGCCAGCAGCCCTGGGGGGGGTCGGAATCAGCCCCAGCATTTT.